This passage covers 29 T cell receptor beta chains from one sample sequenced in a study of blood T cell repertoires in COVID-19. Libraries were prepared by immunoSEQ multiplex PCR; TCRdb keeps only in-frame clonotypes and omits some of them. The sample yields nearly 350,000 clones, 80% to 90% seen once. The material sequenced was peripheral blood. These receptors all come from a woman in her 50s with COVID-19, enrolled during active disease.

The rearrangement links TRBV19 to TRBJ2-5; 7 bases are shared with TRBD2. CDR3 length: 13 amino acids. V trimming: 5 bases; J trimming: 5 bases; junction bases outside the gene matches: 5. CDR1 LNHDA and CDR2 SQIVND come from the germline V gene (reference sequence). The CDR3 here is CASSQTSWETQYF. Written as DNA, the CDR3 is TGTGCCAGTAGTCAGACTAGCTGGGAGACCCAGTACTTC.

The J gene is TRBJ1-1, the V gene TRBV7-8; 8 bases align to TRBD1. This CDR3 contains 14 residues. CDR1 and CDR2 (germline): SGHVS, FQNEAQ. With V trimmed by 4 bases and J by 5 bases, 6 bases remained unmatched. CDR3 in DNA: TGTGCCAGCAGCTCGGGCAGGGGGCGTACTGAAGCTTTCTTT. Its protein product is CASSSGRGRTEAFF.

This CDR3 reads CASSLYRQGLTDTQYF. CDR3 nucleotide sequence: TGTGCCAGCAGCCTGTACCGACAGGGTCTAACAGATACGCAGTATTTT. V usage is TRBV3-1 (or the pseudogene TRBV3-2) and J usage is TRBJ2-3, with 7 bases aligning to TRBD1. V gave up 4 bases and J gave up 3 bases; unmatched junction bases: 10. Germline CDR1 LGHDT, CDR2 YNNKEL (reference sequence). The CDR3 contains 16 residues.

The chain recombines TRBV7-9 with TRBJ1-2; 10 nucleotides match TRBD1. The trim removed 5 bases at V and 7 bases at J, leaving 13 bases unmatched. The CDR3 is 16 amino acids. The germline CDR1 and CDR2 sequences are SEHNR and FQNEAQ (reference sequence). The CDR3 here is CASSQKVTGGERGYTF. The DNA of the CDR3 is TGTGCCAGCAGCCAAAAGGTGACAGGGGGCGAGCGTGGCTACACCTTC.

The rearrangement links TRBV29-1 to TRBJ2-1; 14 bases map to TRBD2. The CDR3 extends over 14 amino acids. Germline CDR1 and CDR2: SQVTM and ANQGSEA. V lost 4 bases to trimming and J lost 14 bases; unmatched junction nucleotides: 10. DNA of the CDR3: TGCAGCGTTGCTGGGGGACTAGCGGGAGCAGAGGAGTTCTTC. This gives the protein CSVAGGLAGAEEFF.

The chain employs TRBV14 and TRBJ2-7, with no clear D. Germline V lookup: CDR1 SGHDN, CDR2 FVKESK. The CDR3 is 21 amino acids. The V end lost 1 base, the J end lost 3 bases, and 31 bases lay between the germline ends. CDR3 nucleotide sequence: TGTGCCAGCAGCCAAGGTCTTGGCAGCTCTTACTTCGGAGAGATCGACTACGAGCAGTACTTC. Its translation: CASSQGLGSSYFGEIDYEQYF.

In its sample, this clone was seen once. The CDR3 DNA reads TGTGCCAGCACCCCCAGGCAGGGTCGCTACAATGAGCAGTTCTTC. Protein sequence: CASTPRQGRYNEQFF. The V call is TRBV6-2 or TRBV6-3, the J call TRBJ2-1, with D possibly being TRBD1 (5 bases). The CDR3 is made up of 15 amino acids. Germline assignment: CDR1 MNHEY and CDR2 SVGEGT. V dropped 7 bases and J dropped 3 bases, with 16 bases sitting between them.

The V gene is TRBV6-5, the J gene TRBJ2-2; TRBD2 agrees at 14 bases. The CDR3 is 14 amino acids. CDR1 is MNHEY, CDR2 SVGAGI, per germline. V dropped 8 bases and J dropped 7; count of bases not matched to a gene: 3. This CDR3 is CASGLAGGGGELFF. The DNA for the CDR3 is TGTGCCAGCGGACTAGCGGGAGGTGGCGGGGAGCTGTTTTTT.

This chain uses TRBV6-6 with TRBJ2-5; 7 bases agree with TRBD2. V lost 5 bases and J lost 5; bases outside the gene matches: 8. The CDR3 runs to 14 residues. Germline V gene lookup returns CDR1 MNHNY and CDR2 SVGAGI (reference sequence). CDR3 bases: TGTGCCAGCAGTAGACAGCGGGAAGGGGAGACCCAGTACTTC. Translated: CASSRQREGETQYF.

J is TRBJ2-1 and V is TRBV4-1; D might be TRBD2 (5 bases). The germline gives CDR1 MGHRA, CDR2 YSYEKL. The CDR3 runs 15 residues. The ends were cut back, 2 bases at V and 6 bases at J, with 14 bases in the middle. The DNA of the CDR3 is TGCGCCAGCAGCCAACCACCCGGGGTGGGCAATGAGCAGTTCTTC. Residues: CASSQPPGVGNEQFF.

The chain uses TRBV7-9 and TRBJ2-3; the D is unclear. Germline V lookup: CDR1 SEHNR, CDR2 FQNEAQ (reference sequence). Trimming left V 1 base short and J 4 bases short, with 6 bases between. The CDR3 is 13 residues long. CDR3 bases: TGTGCCAGCAGCTTAGGTAGTCCAGATACGCAGTATTTT. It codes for CASSLGSPDTQYF.

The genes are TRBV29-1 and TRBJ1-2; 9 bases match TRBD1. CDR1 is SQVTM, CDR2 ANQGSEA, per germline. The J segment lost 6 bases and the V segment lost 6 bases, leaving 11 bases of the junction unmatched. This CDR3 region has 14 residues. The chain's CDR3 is CSVGTGMNGNGYTF. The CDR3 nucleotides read TGCAGCGTGGGGACAGGGATGAATGGAAATGGCTACACCTTC.

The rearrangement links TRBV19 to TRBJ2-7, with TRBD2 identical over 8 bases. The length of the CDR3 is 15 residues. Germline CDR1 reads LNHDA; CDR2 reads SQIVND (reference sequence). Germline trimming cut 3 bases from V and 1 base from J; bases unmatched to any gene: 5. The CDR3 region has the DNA TGTGCCAGTAGTATCACACTAGCGGAGTCCTACGAGCAGTACTTC. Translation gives CASSITLAESYEQYF.

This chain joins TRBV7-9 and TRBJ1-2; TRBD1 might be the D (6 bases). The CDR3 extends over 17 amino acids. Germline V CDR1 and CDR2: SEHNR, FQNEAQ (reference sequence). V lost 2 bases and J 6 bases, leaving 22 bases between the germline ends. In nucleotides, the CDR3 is TGTGCCAGCAGCTTATCGGAGTCAGGACAGAAATTTAATGGCTACACCTTC. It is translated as CASSLSESGQKFNGYTF.

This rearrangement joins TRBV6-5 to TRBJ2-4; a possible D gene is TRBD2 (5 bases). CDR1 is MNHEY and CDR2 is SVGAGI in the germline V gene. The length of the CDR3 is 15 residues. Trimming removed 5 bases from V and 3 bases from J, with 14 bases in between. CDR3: CASSPLEGLKNIQYF. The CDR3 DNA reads TGTGCCAGCAGTCCCCTAGAGGGTCTCAAAAACATTCAGTACTTC.

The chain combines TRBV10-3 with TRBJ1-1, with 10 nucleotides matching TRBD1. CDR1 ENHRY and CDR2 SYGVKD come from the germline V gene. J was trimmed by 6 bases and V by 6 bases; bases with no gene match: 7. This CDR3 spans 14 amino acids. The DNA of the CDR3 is TGTGCCATCAGGCCGGGACAGGGGCCCTCTGAAGCTTTCTTT. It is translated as CAIRPGQGPSEAFF.

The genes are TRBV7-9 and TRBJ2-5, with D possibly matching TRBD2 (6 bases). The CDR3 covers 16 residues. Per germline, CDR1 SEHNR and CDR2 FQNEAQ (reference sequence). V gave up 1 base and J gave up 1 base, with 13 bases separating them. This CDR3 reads CASSLVPSEFQETQYF. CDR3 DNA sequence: TGTGCCAGCAGCTTAGTCCCTAGCGAGTTCCAAGAGACCCAGTACTTC.

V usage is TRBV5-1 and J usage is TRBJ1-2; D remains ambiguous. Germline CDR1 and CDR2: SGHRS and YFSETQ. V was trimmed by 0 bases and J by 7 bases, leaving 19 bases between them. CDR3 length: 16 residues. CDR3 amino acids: CASSLASTAPVGGYTF. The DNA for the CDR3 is TGCGCCAGCAGCTTGGCCTCAACAGCTCCGGTGGGTGGCTACACCTTC.

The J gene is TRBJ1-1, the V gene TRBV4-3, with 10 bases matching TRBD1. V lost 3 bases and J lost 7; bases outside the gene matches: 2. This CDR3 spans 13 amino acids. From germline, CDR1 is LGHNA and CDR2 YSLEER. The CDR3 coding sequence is TGCGCCAGCAGCCATGGACAGGGGGTTGAAGCTTTCTTT. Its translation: CASSHGQGVEAFF.

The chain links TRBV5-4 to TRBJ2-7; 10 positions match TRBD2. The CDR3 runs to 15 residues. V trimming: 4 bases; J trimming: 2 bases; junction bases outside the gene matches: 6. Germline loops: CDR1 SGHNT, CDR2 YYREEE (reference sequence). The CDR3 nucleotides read TGTGCCAGCAGCCTAGGGACTAGCGCTGCCTACGAGCAGTACTTC. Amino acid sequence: CASSLGTSAAYEQYF.

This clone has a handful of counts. The CDR3 nucleotides are TGTGCCAGCAGTGACCGACAGGTCATAAGCAATCAGCCCCAGCATTTT. Translating gives CASSDRQVISNQPQHF. The V gene is TRBV6-1, the J gene TRBJ1-5; maybe TRBD1 (6 bases). V lost 3 bases and J lost 1, with 13 bases in between. Per germline, CDR1 MNHNS and CDR2 SASEGT. This CDR3 is built from 16 residues.

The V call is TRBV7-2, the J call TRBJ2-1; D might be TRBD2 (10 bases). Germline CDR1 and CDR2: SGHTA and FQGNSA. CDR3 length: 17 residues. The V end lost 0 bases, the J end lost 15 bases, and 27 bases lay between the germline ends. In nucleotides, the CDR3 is TGTGCCAGCAGCTTAGCGCCCGGACAGGGGATAGCGGGAGGCTTGTTCTTC. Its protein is CASSLAPGQGIAGGLFF.

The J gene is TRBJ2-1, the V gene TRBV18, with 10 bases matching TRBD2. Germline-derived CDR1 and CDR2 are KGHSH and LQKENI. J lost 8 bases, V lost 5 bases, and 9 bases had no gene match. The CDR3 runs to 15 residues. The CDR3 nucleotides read TGTGCCAGCTCATTTTCGGCTAGCGGGAGCTATGAGCAGTTCTTC. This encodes CASSFSASGSYEQFF.

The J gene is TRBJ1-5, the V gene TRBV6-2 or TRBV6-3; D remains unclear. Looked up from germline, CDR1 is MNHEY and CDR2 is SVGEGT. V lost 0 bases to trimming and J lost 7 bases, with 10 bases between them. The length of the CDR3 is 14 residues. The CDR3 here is CASSYSSVRQPQHF. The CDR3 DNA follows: TGTGCCAGCAGTTACTCGAGTGTTCGGCAGCCCCAGCATTTT.

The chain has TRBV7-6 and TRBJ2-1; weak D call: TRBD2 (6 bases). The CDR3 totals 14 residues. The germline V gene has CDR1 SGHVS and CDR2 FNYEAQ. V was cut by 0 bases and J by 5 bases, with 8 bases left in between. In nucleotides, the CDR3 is TGTGCCAGCAGCTTAGCGGGACTTAACAATGAGCAGTTCTTC. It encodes CASSLAGLNNEQFF.

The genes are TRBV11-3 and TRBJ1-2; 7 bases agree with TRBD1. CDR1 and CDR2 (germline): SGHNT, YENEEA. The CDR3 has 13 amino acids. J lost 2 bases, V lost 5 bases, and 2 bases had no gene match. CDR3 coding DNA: TGTGCCAGCAGCCAGACAGGGAACTATGGCTACACCTTC. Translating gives CASSQTGNYGYTF.

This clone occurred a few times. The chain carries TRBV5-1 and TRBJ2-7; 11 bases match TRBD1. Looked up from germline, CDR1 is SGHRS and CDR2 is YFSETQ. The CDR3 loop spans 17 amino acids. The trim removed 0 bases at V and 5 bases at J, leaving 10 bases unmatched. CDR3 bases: TGCGCCAGCAGCTTGGCTGGGGCGGGACAGGGGGGTAACGAGCAGTACTTC. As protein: CASSLAGAGQGGNEQYF.

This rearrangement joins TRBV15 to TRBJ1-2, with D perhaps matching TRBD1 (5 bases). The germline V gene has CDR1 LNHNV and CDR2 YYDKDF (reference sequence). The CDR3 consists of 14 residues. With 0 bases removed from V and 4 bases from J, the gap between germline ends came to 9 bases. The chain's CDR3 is CATSREGLPYGYTF. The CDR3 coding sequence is TGTGCCACCAGCAGAGAGGGACTTCCCTATGGCTACACCTTC.

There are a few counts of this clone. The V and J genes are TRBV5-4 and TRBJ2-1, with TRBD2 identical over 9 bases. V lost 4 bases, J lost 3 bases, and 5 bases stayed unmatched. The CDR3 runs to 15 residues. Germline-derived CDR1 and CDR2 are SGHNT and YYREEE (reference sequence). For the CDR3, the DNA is TGTGCCAGCAGCCCCGGGACTAGCTACTACAATGAGCAGTTCTTC. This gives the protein CASSPGTSYYNEQFF. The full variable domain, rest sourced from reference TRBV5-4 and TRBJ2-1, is ETGVTQSPTHLIKTRGQQVTLRCSSQSGHNTVSWYQQALGQGPQFIFQYYREEENGRGNFPPRFSGLQFPNYSSELNVNALELDDSALYLCASSPGTSYYNEQFFGPGTRLTVL.